This is a list of T cell receptor beta chains from one sample in a study of shared clonotypes between healthy human individuals. Generated by immunoSEQ multiplex PCR, the TCRdb table keeps only in-frame clones and is missing some. The profile shows some 1 million clones, about 75% of them singletons. The sequencing input was memory CD4+ T cells sorted from blood. These receptors were collected from a man aged 18-30 years in good health. Each CDR3 is given with its conserved first and last residue. Each record gives: clone size, J gene, V gene, CDR3 protein. Clone size is given for some rows only: seen once, a few or many times, or a class if the clone is expanded.

. | TRBJ2-2 | TRBV4-3 | CASGRTGGNTGELFF
. | TRBJ1-6 | TRBV18 | CASSPNRDRGVTLHF
. | TRBJ2-7 | TRBV7-2 | CASSLNPMTNEQYF
. | TRBJ2-2 | TRBV19 | CASSIRGTGVAGELFF
few | TRBJ1-1 | TRBV13 | CASSLQNTEAFF
. | TRBJ2-3 | TRBV18 | CASFRAGPSTDTQYF
many | TRBJ2-5 | TRBV29-1 | CSVLGLAGETQYF
. | TRBJ2-1 | TRBV4-1 | CASSPLAGGRSEQFF
. | TRBJ1-2 | TRBV7-3 | CASSLELARDPTAGSYGYTF
. | . | TRBV6-1 | CASSEGLVEELFF
. | TRBJ1-6 | TRBV5-1 | CASSLDHNSPLHF
. | TRBJ2-3 | TRBV10-1 | CASSGTTDTQYF
. | TRBJ2-7 | TRBV11-2 | CASRRPGLADYEQYF
. | TRBJ1-1 | TRBV9 | CASSVSRTGTEAFF
few | TRBJ2-1 | TRBV6-6 | CASIAGGYNEQFF
. | TRBJ1-5 | TRBV6-1 | CASSGRGGNQPQHF
. | TRBJ1-5 | TRBV9 | CASSTTGDSNQPQHF
. | TRBJ2-2 | TRBV9 | CASSGTVNTGELFF
. | TRBJ2-5 | TRBV29-1 | CSVGDRRGWTQYF
few | TRBJ1-1 | TRBV2 | CASSQSGSTEAFF
. | TRBJ1-1 | TRBV18 | CASSPRWEEAFF
. | TRBJ1-2 | TRBV7-9 | CASSSLDTARYYGYTF
once | TRBJ2-3 | TRBV19 | CASSIWRDDTDTQYF
few | TRBJ2-5 | TRBV10-3 | CAIGTGGGGETQYF
many | TRBJ1-1 | TRBV28 | CASSSGHARAFF
. | TRBJ1-1 | TRBV19 | CASSMVQTNTEAFF
. | TRBJ1-1 | TRBV5-6 | CASISLGIPETEAFF
few | TRBJ2-7 | TRBV7-8 | CASSQQGGVSYEQYF
. | TRBJ2-3 | TRBV11-2 | CASSSQGGTDTQYF
. | TRBJ2-2 | TRBV6-6 | CASSYFPGQVGGELFF
. | TRBJ2-7 | TRBV10-2 | CASGDRGREQYF
many | TRBJ1-6 | TRBV30 | CAWRAGGVRSPLHF